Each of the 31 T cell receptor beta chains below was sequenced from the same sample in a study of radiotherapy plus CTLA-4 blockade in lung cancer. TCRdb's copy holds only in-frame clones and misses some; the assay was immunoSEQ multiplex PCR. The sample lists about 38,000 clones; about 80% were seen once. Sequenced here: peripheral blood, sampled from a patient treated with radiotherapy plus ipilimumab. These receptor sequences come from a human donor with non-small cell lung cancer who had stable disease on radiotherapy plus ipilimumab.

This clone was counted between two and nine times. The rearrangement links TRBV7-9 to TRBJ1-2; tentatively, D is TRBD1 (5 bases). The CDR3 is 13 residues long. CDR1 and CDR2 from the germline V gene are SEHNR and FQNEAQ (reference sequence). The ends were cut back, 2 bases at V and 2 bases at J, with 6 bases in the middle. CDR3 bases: TGTGCCAGCAGCTTACAGGGCAACTATGGCTACACCTTC. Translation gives CASSLQGNYGYTF.

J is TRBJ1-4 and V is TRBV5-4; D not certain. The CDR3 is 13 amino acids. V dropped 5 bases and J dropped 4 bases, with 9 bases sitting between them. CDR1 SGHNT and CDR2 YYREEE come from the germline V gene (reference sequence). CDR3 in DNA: TGTGCCAGCAGTATGTCATATAATGAAAAACTGTTTTTT. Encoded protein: CASSMSYNEKLFF.

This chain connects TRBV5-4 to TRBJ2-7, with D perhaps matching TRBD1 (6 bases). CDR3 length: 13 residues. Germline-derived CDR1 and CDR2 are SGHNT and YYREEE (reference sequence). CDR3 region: CASSLGQSYGQYV. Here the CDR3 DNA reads TGTGCCAGCAGCCTTGGACAGTCCTACGGGCAGTACGTC.

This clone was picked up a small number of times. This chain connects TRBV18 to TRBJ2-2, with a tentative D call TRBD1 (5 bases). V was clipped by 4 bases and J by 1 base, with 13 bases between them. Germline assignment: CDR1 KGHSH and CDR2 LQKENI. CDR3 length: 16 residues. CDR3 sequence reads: CASSQTEQGNTGELFF. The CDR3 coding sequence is TGTGCCAGCTCACAAACAGAGCAGGGGAACACCGGGGAGCTGTTTTTT.

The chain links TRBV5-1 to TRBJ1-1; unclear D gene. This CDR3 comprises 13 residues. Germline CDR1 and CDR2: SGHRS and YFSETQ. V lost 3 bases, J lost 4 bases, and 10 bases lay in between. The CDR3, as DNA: TGCGCCAGCAGCTCGGGAATTGGCACTGAAGCTTTCTTT. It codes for CASSSGIGTEAFF.

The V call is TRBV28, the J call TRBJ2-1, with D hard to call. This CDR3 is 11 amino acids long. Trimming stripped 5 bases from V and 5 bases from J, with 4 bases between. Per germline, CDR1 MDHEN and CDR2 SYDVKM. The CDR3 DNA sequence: TGTGCCAGCAGTCTAAACAATGAGCAGTTCTTC. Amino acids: CASSLNNEQFF.

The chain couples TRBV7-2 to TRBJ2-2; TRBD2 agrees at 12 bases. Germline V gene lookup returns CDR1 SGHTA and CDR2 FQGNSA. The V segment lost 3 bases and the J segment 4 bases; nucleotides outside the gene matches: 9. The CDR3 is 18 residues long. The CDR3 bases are TGTGCCAGCAGCTTGGCTAGCGGGGGGGCATCGGTCACCGGGGAGCTGTTTTTT. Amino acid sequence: CASSLASGGASVTGELFF. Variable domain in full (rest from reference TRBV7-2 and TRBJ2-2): GAGVSQSPSNKVTEKGKDVELRCDPISGHTALYWYRQSLGQGLEFLIYFQGNSAPDKSGLPSDRFSAERTGGSVSTLTIQRTQQEDSAVYLCASSLASGGASVTGELFFGEGSRLTVL.

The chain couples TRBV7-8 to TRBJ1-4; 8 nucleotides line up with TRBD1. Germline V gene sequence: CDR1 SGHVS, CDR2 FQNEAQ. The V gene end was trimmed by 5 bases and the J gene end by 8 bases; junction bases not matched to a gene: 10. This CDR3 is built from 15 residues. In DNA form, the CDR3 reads TGTGCCAGCAGCCCCACCGGGACAGGCTACGAAAAACTGTTTTTT. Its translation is CASSPTGTGYEKLFF.

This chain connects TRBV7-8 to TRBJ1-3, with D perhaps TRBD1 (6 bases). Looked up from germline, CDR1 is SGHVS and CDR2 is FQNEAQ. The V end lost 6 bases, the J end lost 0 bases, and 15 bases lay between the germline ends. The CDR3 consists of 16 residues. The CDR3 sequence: CASSLGGSHSGNTIYF. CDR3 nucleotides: TGTGCCAGCAGTCTGGGGGGCAGCCACTCTGGAAACACCATATATTTT.

The DNA for the CDR3 is TGCGCCAGCAGTGAGGGGGGCGCTGGGGCCAACGTCCTGACTTTC. Translating it yields CASSEGGAGANVLTF. The chain is built from TRBV10-1 and TRBJ2-6, with D tentatively TRBD1 (6 bases). V lost 2 bases and J lost 2, with 7 bases in between. The V gene's germline CDR1 is WNHNN and CDR2 SYGVQD (reference sequence). The CDR3 consists of 15 residues.

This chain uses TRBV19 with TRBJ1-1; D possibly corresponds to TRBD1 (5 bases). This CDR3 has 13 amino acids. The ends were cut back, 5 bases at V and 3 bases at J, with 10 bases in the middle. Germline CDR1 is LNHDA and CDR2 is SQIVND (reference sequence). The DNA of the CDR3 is TGTGCCAGTAGTGCTCAGGGCTACACTGAAGCTTTCTTT. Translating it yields CASSAQGYTEAFF.

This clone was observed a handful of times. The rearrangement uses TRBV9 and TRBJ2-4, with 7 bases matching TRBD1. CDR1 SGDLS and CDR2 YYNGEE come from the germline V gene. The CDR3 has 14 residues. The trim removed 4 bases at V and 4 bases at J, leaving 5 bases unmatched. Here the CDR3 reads CASSPGTEKNIQYF. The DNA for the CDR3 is TGTGCCAGCAGCCCCGGGACAGAAAAAAACATTCAGTACTTC.

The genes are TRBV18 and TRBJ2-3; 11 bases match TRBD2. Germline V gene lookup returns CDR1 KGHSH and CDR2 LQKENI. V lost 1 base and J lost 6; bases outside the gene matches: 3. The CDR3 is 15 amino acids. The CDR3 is CASSPLTSGVDTQYF. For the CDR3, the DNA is TGTGCCAGCTCACCACTGACTAGCGGGGTTGATACGCAGTATTTT.

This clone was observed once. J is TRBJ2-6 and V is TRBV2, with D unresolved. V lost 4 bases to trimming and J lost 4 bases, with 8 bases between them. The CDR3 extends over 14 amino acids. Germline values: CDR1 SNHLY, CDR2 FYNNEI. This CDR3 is CASSVSRGANVLTF. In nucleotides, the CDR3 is TGTGCCAGCAGTGTCTCTAGGGGGGCCAACGTCCTGACTTTC.

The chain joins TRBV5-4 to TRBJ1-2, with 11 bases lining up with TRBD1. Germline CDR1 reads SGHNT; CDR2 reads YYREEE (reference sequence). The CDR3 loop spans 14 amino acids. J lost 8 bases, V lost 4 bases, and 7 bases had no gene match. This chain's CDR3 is CASSPKDRGPGYTF. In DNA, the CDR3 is TGTGCCAGCAGCCCTAAGGACAGGGGGCCAGGCTACACCTTC.

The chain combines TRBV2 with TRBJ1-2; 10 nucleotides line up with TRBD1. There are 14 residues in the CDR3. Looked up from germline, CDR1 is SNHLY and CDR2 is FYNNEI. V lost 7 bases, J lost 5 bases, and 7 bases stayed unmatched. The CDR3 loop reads CASTQTGGVYGYTF. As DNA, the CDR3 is TGTGCCAGCACTCAGACAGGGGGCGTATATGGCTACACCTTC.

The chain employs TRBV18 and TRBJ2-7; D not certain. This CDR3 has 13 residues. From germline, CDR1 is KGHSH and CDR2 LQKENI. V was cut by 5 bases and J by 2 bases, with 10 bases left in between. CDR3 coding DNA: TGTGCCAGCTCAGGCACAGCGACCTACGAGCAGTACGTC. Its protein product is CASSGTATYEQYV.

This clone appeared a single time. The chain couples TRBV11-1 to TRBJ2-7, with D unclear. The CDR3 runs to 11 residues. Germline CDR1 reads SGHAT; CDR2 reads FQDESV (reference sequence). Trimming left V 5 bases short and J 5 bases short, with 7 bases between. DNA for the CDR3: TGTGCCAGCAGCATCGCAAACGAGCAGTACGTC. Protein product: CASSIANEQYV.

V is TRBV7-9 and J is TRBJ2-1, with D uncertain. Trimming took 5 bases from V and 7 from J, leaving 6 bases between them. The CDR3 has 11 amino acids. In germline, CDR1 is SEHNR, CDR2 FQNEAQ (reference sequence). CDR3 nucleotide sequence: TGTGCCAGCAGCCCCTTTAATGAGCAGTTCTTC. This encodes CASSPFNEQFF.

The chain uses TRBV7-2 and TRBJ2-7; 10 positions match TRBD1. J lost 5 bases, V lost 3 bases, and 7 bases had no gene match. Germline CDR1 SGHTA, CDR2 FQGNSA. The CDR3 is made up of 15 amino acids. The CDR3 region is CASSFSDRGNHEQYF. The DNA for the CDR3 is TGTGCCAGCAGCTTTTCGGACAGGGGGAACCACGAGCAGTACTTC.

The CDR3 bases are TGTGCCAGCAGGGGACAGTCCGGTCAGCCCCAGCATTTT. Translated: CASRGQSGQPQHF. V is TRBV7-8 and J is TRBJ1-5; 7 bases align to TRBD1. The V gene end was trimmed by 6 bases and the J gene end by 6 bases; junction bases not matched to a gene: 5. This CDR3 is built from 13 residues. The germline V gene encodes CDR1 SGHVS and CDR2 FQNEAQ.

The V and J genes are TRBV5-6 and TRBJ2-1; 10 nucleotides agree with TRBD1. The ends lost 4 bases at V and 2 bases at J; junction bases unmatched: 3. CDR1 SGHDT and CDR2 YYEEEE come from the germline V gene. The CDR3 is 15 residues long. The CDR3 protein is CASSRQGATYNEQFF. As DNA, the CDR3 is TGTGCCAGCAGCCGACAGGGGGCTACCTACAATGAGCAGTTCTTC.

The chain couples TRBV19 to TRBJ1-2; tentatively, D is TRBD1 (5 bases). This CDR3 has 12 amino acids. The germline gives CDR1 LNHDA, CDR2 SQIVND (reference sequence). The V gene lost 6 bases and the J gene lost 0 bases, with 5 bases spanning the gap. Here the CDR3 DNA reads TGTGCCAGTAGAGGGGCTAACTATGGCTACACCTTC. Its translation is CASRGANYGYTF.

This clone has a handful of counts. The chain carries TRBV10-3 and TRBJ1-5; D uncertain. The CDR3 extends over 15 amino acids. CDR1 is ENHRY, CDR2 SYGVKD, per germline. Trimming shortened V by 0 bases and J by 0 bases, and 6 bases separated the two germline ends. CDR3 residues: CAISESQFSNQPQHF. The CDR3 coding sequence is TGTGCCATCAGTGAGTCCCAATTTAGCAATCAGCCCCAGCATTTT.

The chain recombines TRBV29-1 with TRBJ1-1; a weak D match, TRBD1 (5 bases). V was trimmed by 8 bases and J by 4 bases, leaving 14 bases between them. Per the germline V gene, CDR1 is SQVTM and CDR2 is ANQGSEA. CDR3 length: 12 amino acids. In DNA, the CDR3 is TGCAGCCCCCACCGGGGCGGCACTGAAGCTTTCTTT. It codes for CSPHRGGTEAFF.

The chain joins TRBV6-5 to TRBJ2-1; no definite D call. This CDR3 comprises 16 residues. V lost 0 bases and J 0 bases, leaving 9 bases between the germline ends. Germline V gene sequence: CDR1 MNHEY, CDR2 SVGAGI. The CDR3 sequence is CASSYSQVPSYNEQFF. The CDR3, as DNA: TGTGCCAGCAGTTACTCACAAGTCCCCTCCTACAATGAGCAGTTCTTC.

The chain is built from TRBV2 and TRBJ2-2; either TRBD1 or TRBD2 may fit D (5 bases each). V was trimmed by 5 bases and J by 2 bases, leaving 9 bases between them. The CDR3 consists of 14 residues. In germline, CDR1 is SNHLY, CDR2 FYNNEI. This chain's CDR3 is CASSWDGNTGELFF. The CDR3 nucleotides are TGTGCCAGCAGTTGGGACGGAAACACCGGGGAGCTGTTTTTT. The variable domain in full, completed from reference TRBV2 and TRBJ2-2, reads EPEVTQTPSHQVTQMGQEVILRCVPISNHLYFYWYRQILGQKVEFLVSFYNNEISEKSEIFDDQFSVERPDGSNFTLKIRSTKLEDSAMYFCASSWDGNTGELFFGEGSRLTVL.

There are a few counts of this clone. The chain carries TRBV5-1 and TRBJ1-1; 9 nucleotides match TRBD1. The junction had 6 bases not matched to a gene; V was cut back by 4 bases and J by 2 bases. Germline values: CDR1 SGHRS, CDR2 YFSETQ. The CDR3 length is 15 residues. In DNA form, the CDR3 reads TGCGCCAGCAGCCCGACGGACAGGGGAAACACTGAAGCTTTCTTT. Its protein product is CASSPTDRGNTEAFF.

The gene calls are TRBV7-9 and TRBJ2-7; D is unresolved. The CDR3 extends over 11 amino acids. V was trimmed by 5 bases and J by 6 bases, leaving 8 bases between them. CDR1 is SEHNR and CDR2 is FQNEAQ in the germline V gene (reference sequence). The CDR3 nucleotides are TGTGCCAGCAGCCCCAAGACCGAGCAGTACTTC. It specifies CASSPKTEQYF. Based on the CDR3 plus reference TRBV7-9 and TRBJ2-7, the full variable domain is DTGVSQNPRHKITKRGQNVTFRCDPISEHNRLYWYRQTLGQGPEFLTYFQNEAQLEKSRLLSDRFSAERPKGSFSTLEIQRTEQGDSAMYLCASSPKTEQYFGPGTRLTVT.

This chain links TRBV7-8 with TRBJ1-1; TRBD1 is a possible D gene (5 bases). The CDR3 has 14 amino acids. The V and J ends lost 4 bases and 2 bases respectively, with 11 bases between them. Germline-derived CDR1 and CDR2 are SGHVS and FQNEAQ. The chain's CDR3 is CASSWGRGNTEAFF. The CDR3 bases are TGTGCCAGCAGCTGGGGACGGGGAAACACTGAAGCTTTCTTT.

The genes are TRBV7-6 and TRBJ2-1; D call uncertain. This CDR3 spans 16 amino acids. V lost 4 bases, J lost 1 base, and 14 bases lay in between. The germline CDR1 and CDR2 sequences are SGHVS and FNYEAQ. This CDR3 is CASSSPLYGSYNEQFF. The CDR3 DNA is TGTGCCAGCAGCTCCCCCTTGTACGGATCCTACAATGAGCAGTTCTTC.